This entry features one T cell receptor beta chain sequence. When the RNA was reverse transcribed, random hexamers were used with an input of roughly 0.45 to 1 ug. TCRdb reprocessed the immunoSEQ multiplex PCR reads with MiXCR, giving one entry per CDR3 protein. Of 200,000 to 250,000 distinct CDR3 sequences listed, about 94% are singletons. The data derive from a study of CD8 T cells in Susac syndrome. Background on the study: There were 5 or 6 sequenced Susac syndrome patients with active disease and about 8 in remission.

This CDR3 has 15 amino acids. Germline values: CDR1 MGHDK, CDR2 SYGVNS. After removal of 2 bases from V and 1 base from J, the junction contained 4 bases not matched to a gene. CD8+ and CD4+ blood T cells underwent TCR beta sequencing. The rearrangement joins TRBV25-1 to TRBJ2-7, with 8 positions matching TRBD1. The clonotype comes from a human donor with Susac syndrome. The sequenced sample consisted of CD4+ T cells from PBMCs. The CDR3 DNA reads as TGTGCCAGCAGTGAAAGTGGACAGGGTTCCTACGAGCAGTACTTC. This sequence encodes CASSESGQGSYEQYF.